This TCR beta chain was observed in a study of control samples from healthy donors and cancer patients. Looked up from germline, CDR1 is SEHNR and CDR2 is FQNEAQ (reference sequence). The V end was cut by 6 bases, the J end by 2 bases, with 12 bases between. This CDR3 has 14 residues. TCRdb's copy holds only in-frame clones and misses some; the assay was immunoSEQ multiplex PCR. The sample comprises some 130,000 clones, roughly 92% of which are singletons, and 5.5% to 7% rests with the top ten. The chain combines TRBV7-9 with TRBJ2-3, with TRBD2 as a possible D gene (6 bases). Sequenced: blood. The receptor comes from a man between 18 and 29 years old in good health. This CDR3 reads CASSRLGDTDTQYF. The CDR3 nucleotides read TGTGCCAGCAGTAGACTAGGGGACACAGATACGCAGTATTTT.